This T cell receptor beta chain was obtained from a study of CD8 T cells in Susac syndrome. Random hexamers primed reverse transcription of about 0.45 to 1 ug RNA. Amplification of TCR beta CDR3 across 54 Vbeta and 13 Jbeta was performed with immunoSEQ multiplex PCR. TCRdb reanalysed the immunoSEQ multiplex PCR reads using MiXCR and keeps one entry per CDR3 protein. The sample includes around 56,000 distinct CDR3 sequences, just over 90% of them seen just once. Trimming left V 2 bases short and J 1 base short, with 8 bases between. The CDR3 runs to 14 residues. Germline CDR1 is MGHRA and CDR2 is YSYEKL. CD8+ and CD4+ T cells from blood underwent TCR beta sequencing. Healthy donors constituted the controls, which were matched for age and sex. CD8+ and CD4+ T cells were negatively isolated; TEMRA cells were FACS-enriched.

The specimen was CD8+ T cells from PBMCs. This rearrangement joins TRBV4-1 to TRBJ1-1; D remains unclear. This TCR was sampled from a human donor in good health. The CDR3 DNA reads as TGCGCCAGCAGCCAAAGGCGCCAGAACACTGAAGCTTTCTTT. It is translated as CASSQRRQNTEAFF.